This T cell receptor beta chain was sequenced during a study of identical twins. Germline loops: CDR1 SNHLY, CDR2 FYNNEI. V shed 2 bases and J shed 12 bases, with 11 bases lying between them. The CDR3 extends over 12 amino acids. As concerns this clonotype: Its antigen remains unidentified.

Via MiXCR, TCRdb re-called the 5' RACE reads, giving one row per CDR3 protein. This table holds fewer than 650,000 distinct CDR3 sequences, just under 10% found once. General study findings and limits: For cord blood, abundant beta clonotypes had fewer insertions, unlike memory repertoires, which showed none.

This same sample was also taken into another study, of yellow fever vaccine responses in identical twins. That source reports: Twins' vaccine T cell responses were reported to seem partly convergent and partly personalized.

The chain joins TRBV2 to TRBJ2-1, with D possibly being TRBD1 (5 bases). The sequenced material came from PBMCs. The receptor was derived from a woman aged 18-29 years in good health. CDR3 nucleotide sequence: TGTGCCAGCAGTGAACAGGGTTGGGGGCAGTTCTTC. Translation: CASSEQGWGQFF.